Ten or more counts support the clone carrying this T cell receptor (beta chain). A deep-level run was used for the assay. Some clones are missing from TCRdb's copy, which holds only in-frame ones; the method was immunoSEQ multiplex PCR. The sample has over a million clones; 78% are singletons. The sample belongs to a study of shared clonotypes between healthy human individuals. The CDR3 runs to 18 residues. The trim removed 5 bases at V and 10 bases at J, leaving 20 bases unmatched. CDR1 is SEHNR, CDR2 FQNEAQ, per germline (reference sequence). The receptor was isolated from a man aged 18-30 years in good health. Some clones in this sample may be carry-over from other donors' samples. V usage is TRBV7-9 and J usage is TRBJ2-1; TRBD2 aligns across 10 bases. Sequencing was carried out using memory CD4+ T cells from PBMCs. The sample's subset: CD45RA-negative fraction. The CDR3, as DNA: TGTGCCAGCAGCCCTCGGACCCTCCAGCGGGAGGGCCTGCGCGAGCAGTTCTTC. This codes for CASSPRTLQREGLREQFF. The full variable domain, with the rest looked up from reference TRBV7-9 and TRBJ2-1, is DTGVSQNPRHKITKRGQNVTFRCDPISEHNRLYWYRQTLGQGPEFLTYFQNEAQLEKSRLLSDRFSAERPKGSFSTLEIQRTEQGDSAMYLCASSPRTLQREGLREQFFGPGTRLTVL.